Below are 5 T cell receptor beta chains sequenced from a single sample in a study of glioma-infiltrating T cells. Amplification of TCR alpha and beta CDR3 regions from RNA used iRepertoire nested multiplex PCR. MiXCR, applied by TCRdb to the multiplex PCR reads, yields one record per CDR3 protein. The sample contains around 190,000 distinct CDR3 sequences, around 45% of which appear only once. Sample: glioma tissue, nonneoplastic brain tissue, or PBMCs (not recorded which). The receptors derive from a human donor with low-grade glioma or glioblastoma, undergoing nonglioma brain surgery, or in good health (not recorded which).

Details on this clonotype: The germline gene is not matched at one end of the junction; a read error may be the cause. This rearrangement joins TRBV5-1 to TRBJ2-1; no reliable D call. This CDR3 region has 11 residues. CDR1 is SGHRS and CDR2 is YFSETQ in the germline V gene. CDR3 protein: CASSFNNEQLF. CDR3 in DNA: TGCGCCAGCAGCTTCAACAATGAGCAGCTCTTC.

V is TRBV29-1 and J is TRBJ2-5, with 9 bases that match TRBD2. This CDR3 region has 15 residues. Germline CDR1 reads SQVTM; CDR2 reads ANQGSEA. The J segment lost 5 bases and the V segment lost 1 base, leaving 8 bases of the junction unmatched. CDR3 bases: TGCAGCGTTGAAGGTTTTAGCGGGAGTTCCGAGACCCAGTACTTC. It yields the protein CSVEGFSGSSETQYF. Using reference TRBV29-1 and TRBJ2-5 for the parts outside the CDR3, the full variable domain is SAVISQKPSRDICQRGTSLTIQCQVDSQVTMMFWYRQQPGQSLTLIATANQGSEATYESGFVIDKFPISRPNLTFSTLTVSNMSPEDSSIYLCSVEGFSGSSETQYFGPGTRLLVL.

Details on this clonotype: This could be a read error, since a much larger clone is one nucleotide away. The chain links TRBV28 to TRBJ2-7; D might be TRBD2 (6 bases). In germline, CDR1 is MDHEN, CDR2 SYDVKM. The CDR3 contains 13 residues. CDR3 in DNA: TGTGCCGGCTCGCGGGGTTACTCCTACGAGCAGCACTTC. It encodes CAGSRGYSYEQHF.

The rearrangement links TRBV20-1 to TRBJ2-1; 14 bases align to TRBD2. V was pared by 4 bases and J by 9 bases, with 11 bases of the junction left unmatched. The CDR3 runs 16 residues. Germline values: CDR1 DFQATT, CDR2 SNEGSKA (reference sequence). The CDR3 DNA is TGCAGTGCTATAGAGTTCGGGACTAGCGGGAGTGGTGAGCAGTTCTTC. It translates to CSAIEFGTSGSGEQFF.

On this clonotype itself: Germline is not matched at one junction end, which may reflect a read error. The chain uses TRBV14 and TRBJ2-7; D is possibly TRBD1 or TRBD2 (5 bases each). The CDR3 has 13 residues. Germline assignment: CDR1 SGHDN and CDR2 FVKESK. In DNA form, the CDR3 reads TGTGCCAGCAGCCAAGATCAGGGAGCCGGCGGACTCTTC. Translating gives CASSQDQGAGGLF.